This TCR beta chain was retrieved from a study of T cell responses to AZD1222 COVID-19 vaccine. Only in-frame clones appear in the TCRdb table, and some are missing; sequencing was by immunoSEQ multiplex PCR. Of about 140,000 clones detected, 90% to 95% appear once; the ten largest clones hold 12%. General study points: Seropositive status at baseline applied to only a handful of AZD1222 recipients. Repertoire sampling occurred only after the peak T cell response. Rises in breadth and depth of Spike-specific TCRs came after two AZD1222 doses. CD4 TCRs covered the whole spike, strongest at regions 160-218 and 743-854.

This clone was counted between two and nine times. Its specificity is not known. The clonotype originates from an adult who had recovered from COVID-19. The sample in question was peripheral blood, obtained after recovery from COVID-19.

In DNA, the CDR3 is TGTGCCACCAGCAGAGCGACAGGCCACTATGGCTACACCTTC. Its protein product is CATSRATGHYGYTF. The chain recombines TRBV15 with TRBJ1-2; D might be TRBD1 (6 bases). Trimming left V 1 base short and J 3 bases short, with 9 bases between. This CDR3 has 14 residues. Per germline, CDR1 LNHNV and CDR2 YYDKDF (reference sequence).